These 12 T cell receptor beta chains originate from one sample sequenced in a study of beta chain features in type 1 diabetes. Sequencing targeted expressed TCRB transcripts, as all isolated RNA had been reverse transcribed. Here immunoSEQ multiplex PCR was the method, and the copy in TCRdb shows in-frame clones only, minus some. The sample yields hundreds of thousands of clones, around 14% seen once. Sequencing input: naive CD4+ T cells from blood. The receptor source for this set is a man aged 30 to 39 in good health.

A few counts support this clone. The chain employs TRBV6-5 and TRBJ2-4, with TRBD1 matching over 7 bases. Germline-derived CDR1 and CDR2 are MNHEY and SVGAGI. V lost 6 bases and J lost 0; bases outside the gene matches: 5. This CDR3 has 15 residues. The DNA for the CDR3 is TGTGCCAGCAGGCCGGACAGGCTAGCCAAAAACATTCAGTACTTC. Its translation: CASRPDRLAKNIQYF.

The V call is TRBV5-1, the J call TRBJ2-3; no clear D. Trimming pared 2 bases from V and 2 bases from J, leaving 15 bases between. CDR1 and CDR2 from the germline V gene are SGHRS and YFSETQ. The CDR3 has 16 residues. CDR3 residues: CASSFPPVGATDTQYF. CDR3 sequence (DNA): TGCGCCAGCAGCTTCCCCCCTGTTGGCGCCACAGATACGCAGTATTTT. The full variable domain, its missing parts supplied by reference TRBV5-1 and TRBJ2-3, is KAGVTQTPRYLIKTRGQQVTLSCSPISGHRSVSWYQQTPGQGLQFLFEYFSETQRNKGNFPGRFSGRQFSNSRSEMNVSTLELGDSALYLCASSFPPVGATDTQYFGPGTRLTVL.

The rearrangement links TRBV2 to TRBJ2-1; TRBD2 aligns across 8 bases. Germline lookup yields CDR1 SNHLY and CDR2 FYNNEI. This CDR3 spans 15 amino acids. V lost 1 base, J lost 2 bases, and 1 base stayed unmatched. Here the CDR3 reads CASSEDSGTYNEQFF. The CDR3 bases are TGTGCCAGCAGTGAAGATAGCGGGACCTACAATGAGCAGTTCTTC.

J is TRBJ2-1 and V is TRBV25-1; D may be TRBD1 (7 bases). Germline CDR1 reads MGHDK; CDR2 reads SYGVNS. This CDR3 is built from 15 residues. Trimming cost V 8 bases and J 0 bases, with 14 bases left between them. Here the CDR3 reads CASSRGVSSYNEQFF. In nucleotides, the CDR3 is TGTGCCAGCTCCAGGGGGGTCAGCTCCTACAATGAGCAGTTCTTC.

The chain has TRBV20-1 and TRBJ2-7; D gene uncertain. Germline CDR1 is DFQATT and CDR2 is SNEGSKA (reference sequence). The CDR3 has 11 amino acids. The CDR3 DNA follows: TGCAGTGCCAGAGACACCTACGAGCAGTACGTC. Translated: CSARDTYEQYV.

This clone was detected a few times. V is TRBV7-7 and J is TRBJ2-7; TRBD1 agrees at 9 bases. The CDR3 has 13 residues. Germline V CDR1 and CDR2: SSHAT, FNYEAQ (reference sequence). As DNA, the CDR3 is TGTGCTAGCAGTTCACACAGGGGGCGCGAGCAGTACGTC. Translated: CASSSHRGREQYV.

The rearrangement links TRBV7-2 to TRBJ1-3; the D is unclear. CDR1 SGHTA and CDR2 FQGNSA come from the germline V gene. Trimming removed 1 base from V and 4 bases from J, with 8 bases in between. This CDR3 is built from 14 residues. The CDR3: CASSLGSSGNTIYF. The CDR3 bases are TGTGCCAGCAGCTTAGGGTCGTCGGGAAACACCATATATTTT.

This clone was observed a few times. This chain uses TRBV7-2 with TRBJ2-5; 9 positions agree with TRBD2. The germline V gene has CDR1 SGHTA and CDR2 FQGNSA. This CDR3 has 16 residues. The ends lost 5 bases at V and 5 bases at J; junction bases unmatched: 12. Here the CDR3 reads CASSRVLAGIFETQYF. In nucleotides, the CDR3 is TGTGCCAGCAGCCGCGTACTAGCGGGTATCTTTGAGACCCAGTACTTC.

This clone was seen a few times. The rearrangement joins TRBV7-6 to TRBJ1-1; D is ambiguous. This CDR3 has 12 residues. Germline CDR1 and CDR2: SGHVS and FNYEAQ. V was trimmed by 5 bases and J by 7 bases, leaving 11 bases between them. CDR3 residues: CASSTDPIEAFF. The CDR3 region has the DNA TGTGCCAGCAGCACTGACCCCATTGAAGCTTTCTTT.

The chain couples TRBV13 to TRBJ2-7; weak D call: TRBD1 (5 bases). Trimming shortened V by 2 bases and J by 0 bases, and 11 bases separated the two germline ends. CDR1 and CDR2 from the germline V gene are PRHDT and FYEKMQ (reference sequence). CDR3 length: 15 residues. Here the CDR3 reads CASSLLQGISYEQYF. DNA of the CDR3: TGTGCCAGCAGCTTACTCCAGGGCATCTCCTACGAGCAGTACTTC. Full variable domain (outside the CDR3, taken from reference TRBV13 and TRBJ2-7): AAGVIQSPRHLIKEKRETATLKCYPIPRHDTVYWYQQGPGQDPQFLISFYEKMQSDKGSIPDRFSAQQFSDYHSELNMSSLELGDSALYFCASSLLQGISYEQYFGPGTRLTVT.

The V call is TRBV7-2, the J call TRBJ2-3; a possible D gene is TRBD1 (6 bases). Trimming took off 0 bases at V and 0 bases at J, with 10 bases between the two ends. The germline CDR1 and CDR2 sequences are SGHTA and FQGNSA. The CDR3 loop spans 16 amino acids. CDR3 in amino acids: CASSLAQGSSTDTQYF. The CDR3 DNA sequence: TGTGCCAGCAGCTTAGCCCAGGGGTCTAGCACAGATACGCAGTATTTT.

V and J are TRBV7-2 and TRBJ1-2; no definite D call. Trimming removed 1 base from V and 5 bases from J, with 11 bases in between. The length of the CDR3 is 14 residues. From germline, CDR1 is SGHTA and CDR2 FQGNSA. The CDR3 loop is CASSLDTVSYGYTF. Here the CDR3 DNA reads TGTGCCAGCAGCTTAGATACAGTGTCTTATGGCTACACCTTC.